This TCR beta chain was obtained from a study of control samples from healthy donors and cancer patients. The assay was immunoSEQ multiplex PCR, and TCRdb's table has in-frame clones only and misses some. The repertoire includes under 30,000 clones, around 85% of them detected once, and approximately 6.3% sits in the top ten. From germline, CDR1 is KGHSH and CDR2 LQKENI. This CDR3 spans 15 amino acids. The V end lost 0 bases, the J end lost 5 bases, and 10 bases lay between the germline ends. The material sequenced was PBMCs. This chain connects TRBV18 to TRBJ2-2; either TRBD1 or TRBD2 may supply D (5 bases each). The sequence came from a woman aged 60-75 years with head and neck cancer. CDR3 region: CASSPPGPKTGELFF. The CDR3, as DNA: TGTGCCAGCTCACCACCGGGACCTAAGACCGGGGAGCTGTTTTTT.